This TCR beta chain appears in the sequencing data of a study of control samples from healthy donors and cancer patients. TCRdb's copy holds only in-frame clones and misses some; the assay was immunoSEQ multiplex PCR. The table lists roughly 100,000 clones, 92% of them singletons. There are 13 residues in the CDR3. Germline V gene sequence: CDR1 SQVTM, CDR2 ANQGSEA. With V trimmed by 4 bases and J by 4 bases, 5 bases remained unmatched. The gene calls are TRBV29-1 and TRBJ2-3; TRBD2 agrees at 7 bases. Sequences were obtained from blood. The sequence derives from a woman between 18 and 29 years old in good health. The CDR3, as DNA: TGCAGCGTTGGAGGCGGGAGCGCAGATACGCAGTATTTT. It codes for CSVGGGSADTQYF.